This TCR beta chain was found in a study of blood T cell repertoires in COVID-19. Study-level background: Acute and convalescent COVID-19 specimens originated in the United States, Italy and Spain. PBMCs, B-cell-depleted T cells, or T cells provided the cDNA or gDNA that made up the material.

The length of the CDR3 is 16 residues. Germline loops: CDR1 MNHEY, CDR2 SMNVEV (reference sequence). V lost 5 bases to trimming and J lost 4 bases, with 18 bases between them. Per the authors' pipeline: Cell counts per sample came from amplifying reference gene primers. Sequencing was performed with immunoSEQ multiplex PCR; in TCRdb, only in-frame clones are kept and a portion is missing. V, J and clone size reflect that table, while D and trimming were determined from the DNA. This table holds about 170,000 clones, 65% to 85% found once. V usage is TRBV27 and J usage is TRBJ1-3; TRBD1 might be the D (5 bases). Sequenced material: peripheral blood. The origin of this receptor is a woman aged 70-85 years who had recovered from COVID-19. CDR3 bases: TGTGCCAGCAGTGAAAGGGGTCCTCCAGAGGGAAACACCATATATTTT. This codes for CASSERGPPEGNTIYF.